Listed here are 30 T cell receptor beta chains from one sample, sequenced in a study of tumor and adjacent non-tumor tissue in lung cancer. TCRbeta libraries were built with three rounds of nested PCR, modified from ARM-PCR. TCRdb reprocessed the multiplex PCR reads with MiXCR, giving one entry per CDR3 protein. This table has more than 35,000 distinct CDR3 sequences, around 67% appearing once. RNA was extracted from bulk tissue without any cell sorting. This non-tumor lung sample came from over 3 cm beyond the tumor edge. The sample was distant non-tumor lung tissue. The receptors were sampled from a woman in her forties with non-small cell lung cancer.

For this clonotype: This may come from a read error, since a much larger clone is one base off. This rearrangement joins TRBV29-1 to TRBJ2-1, with 7 positions matching TRBD2. In germline, CDR1 is SQVTM, CDR2 ANQGSEA. The trim removed 7 bases at V and 8 bases at J, leaving 11 bases unmatched. The CDR3 sequence is 13 residues long. CDR3 region: CSAKGGSIDEQFF. The CDR3 bases are TGCAGCGCTAAAGGCGGGAGCATCGATGAGCAGTTCTTC.

This clonotype has at least ten counts. The chain links TRBV6-5 to TRBJ2-7; unclear D gene. Trimming removed 5 bases at V and 6 bases at J, with 17 bases between. The CDR3 has 14 residues. Germline CDR1 MNHEY, CDR2 SVGAGI. The CDR3 spells CASSVPGYASEQYF. CDR3 nucleotide sequence: TGTGCCAGCAGTGTCCCGGGCTACGCGTCCGAGCAGTACTTC.

On this clonotype: The junction does not match germline at one end; this may be a read error. This chain links TRBV11-2 with TRBJ1-3; D is unclear. CDR1 is SGHAT and CDR2 is FQNNGV in the germline V gene. The CDR3 spans 13 residues. Written as DNA, the CDR3 is TGTGCCTGCAGCCGAGAGTACGGGAACACCATACATTTT. Translating it yields CACSREYGNTIHF. The complete variable domain, with remaining parts taken from reference TRBV11-2 and TRBJ1-3, reads EAGVAQSPRYKIIEKRQSVAFWCNPISGHATLYWYQQILGQGPKLLIQFQNNGVVDDSQLPKDRFSAERLKGVDSTLKIQPAKLEDSAVYLCACSREYGNTIHFGEGSWLTVV.

For this clonotype: This could be a read error, since a much larger clone is one nucleotide away. This sequence joins TRBV2 and TRBJ1-5; no firm D call. Per germline, CDR1 SNHLY and CDR2 FYNNEI. The CDR3 is 13 amino acids. This CDR3 reads CANSDGRIQPQHF. DNA for the CDR3: TGTGCCAACAGTGATGGGCGCATTCAGCCCCAGCATTTT.

This clonotype showed up many times. The J gene is TRBJ2-5, the V gene TRBV5-1; D gene uncertain. The V gene's germline CDR1 is SGHRS and CDR2 YFSETQ. The CDR3 has 13 residues. V was clipped by 3 bases and J by 2 bases, with 8 bases between them. DNA of the CDR3: TGCGCCAGCAGCTACGCGAGACAAGAGACCCAGTACTTC. It encodes CASSYARQETQYF.

This clonotype has just one count. This clone may be a read error of a much larger clone one base away. The genes are TRBV7-8 and TRBJ2-1; 8 bases match TRBD2. CDR3 length: 14 residues. The V segment lost 5 bases and the J segment 9 bases; nucleotides outside the gene matches: 9. Per the germline V gene, CDR1 is SGHVS and CDR2 is FQNEAQ. In DNA form, the CDR3 reads TGTGCCAGCAGCCCCGGGATTAGCGGGACTGAGCAGTTCTTC. Translation gives CASSPGISGTEQFF. Full variable domain (outside the CDR3, taken from reference TRBV7-8 and TRBJ2-1): GAGVSQSPRYKVAKRGQDVALRCDPISGHVSLFWYQQALGQGPEFLTYFQNEAQLDKSGLPSDRFFAERPEGSVSTLKIQRTQQEDSAVYLCASSPGISGTEQFFGPGTRLTVL.

Of note for this clonotype: A much more abundant neighbour one base away suggests this may be a read error. The DNA of the CDR3 is TGTGCCTGGAGTGTATGTCGGGACAGGGAACCTGCAACTAATGAAAAACTGTTTTTT. The encoded protein is CAWSVCRDREPATNEKLFF. The chain couples TRBV30 to TRBJ1-4; TRBD1 matches 9 bases. The CDR3 sequence is 19 residues long. J was trimmed by 0 bases and V by 0 bases; bases with no gene match: 11. Per the germline V gene, CDR1 is GTSNPN and CDR2 is SVGIG (reference sequence).

The chain recombines TRBV11-2 with TRBJ2-1; the D gene could be TRBD1 or TRBD2 (5 bases each). CDR3 length: 15 residues. CDR1 and CDR2 from the germline V gene are SGHAT and FQNNGV. The V and J ends lost 6 bases and 3 bases respectively, with 15 bases between them. The CDR3 DNA sequence: TGTGCCAGCAGGCAAACGAGGGACCTCTACAATGAGCAGTTCTTC. Residues: CASRQTRDLYNEQFF.

Of note for this clonotype: No conserved phenylalanine or tryptophan ends this CDR3, so it is likely a read error. The J gene is TRBJ2-3, the V gene TRBV24-1; D unclear. This CDR3 is 13 amino acids long. The germline V gene has CDR1 KGHDR and CDR2 SFDVKD. CDR3 residues: CVTSDFTTDTQYL. The CDR3 nucleotides are TGTGTCACCAGTGATTTCACGACAGATACGCAGTATCTT.

The chain recombines TRBV10-2 with TRBJ2-3; possibly TRBD1 for D (5 bases). Trimming pared 6 bases from V and 3 bases from J, leaving 16 bases between. The CDR3 totals 15 residues. Germline V gives CDR1 WSHSY, CDR2 SAAADI. CDR3 in DNA: TGCGCCAGCAGCCTCGACAGATCAGGTACAGATACGCAGTATTTT. Translated: CASSLDRSGTDTQYF.

To note about this clonotype: The junction shows a germline mismatch at one end, possibly a read error. The rearrangement joins TRBV5-5 to TRBJ1-2; 9 bases fit TRBD1. Germline CDR1 SGHKS, CDR2 YYEKEE (reference sequence). This CDR3 has 14 amino acids. The CDR3 region is CASSATTGGGGCTF. CDR3 in DNA: TGTGCCAGCAGTGCAACGACAGGGGGGGGTGGCTGCACCTTC.

About this clonotype: One end of the junction varies from germline; a read error may be responsible. The gene calls are TRBV5-1 and TRBJ1-1; 9 bases agree with TRBD1. Germline loops: CDR1 SGHRS, CDR2 YFSETQ. This CDR3 has 13 amino acids. The CDR3 DNA follows: TGCGCCACCAGACAGGGGGAGAACACTGAAGCTATCTTT. Translated, it gives CATRQGENTEAIF.

V usage is TRBV12-3 or TRBV12-4 and J usage is TRBJ1-1, with D tentatively TRBD1 (6 bases). The CDR3 contains 14 residues. V lost 7 bases and J lost 4, with 16 bases in between. The CDR3 sequence: CASIQGRRSTEAFF. CDR3 DNA: TGTGCCAGCATCCAGGGGAGGAGGAGCACTGAAGCTTTCTTT.

The V gene is TRBV6-6, the J gene TRBJ1-6; D not certain. Per germline, CDR1 MNHNY and CDR2 SVGAGI (reference sequence). The CDR3 totals 15 residues. The germline V and J ends were trimmed by 7 bases and 1 base, with 11 bases remaining between them. Here the CDR3 reads CASTDSGSYNSPLHF. In DNA form, the CDR3 reads TGTGCCAGCACCGACTCCGGATCCTATAATTCACCCCTCCACTTT.

A note on this clonotype: At one of its ends the junction is not consistent with the germline gene, which may arise from a read error. The J gene is TRBJ2-5, the V gene TRBV29-1; perhaps TRBD1 as D (5 bases). Looked up from germline, CDR1 is SQVTM and CDR2 is ANQGSEA. The CDR3 covers 12 residues. This chain's CDR3 is CSIDGQLGTQYF. In DNA form, the CDR3 reads TGCAGCATTGATGGACAACTCGGGACCCAGTACTTC.

To note about this clonotype: A much larger clone differs by one base, so this may be a read error. V gene TRBV30 combines with J gene TRBJ1-2, with 8 bases identical to TRBD1. The CDR3 length is 15 residues. From germline, CDR1 is GTSNPN and CDR2 SVGIG (reference sequence). The CDR3 coding sequence is TGTGCCCGGAGTGCCCGACAGACAGGGGTGATGGGCTACACCTTC. Protein: CARSARQTGVMGYTF.

A word on this clonotype: Germline is not matched at one junction end, which may reflect a read error. J is TRBJ2-5 and V is TRBV11-2; 11 bases agree with TRBD2. CDR1 is SGHAT and CDR2 is FQNNGV in the germline V gene. The CDR3 sequence is 15 residues long. The CDR3 sequence: CASNLAGGAGEIQYF. In nucleotides, the CDR3 is TGTGCCAGCAACTTAGCGGGGGGGGCTGGAGAGATCCAGTACTTC.

Notes on this clonotype: One end of the junction fails to match germline, which may point to a read error. V gene TRBV5-6 combines with J gene TRBJ2-1; the match to TRBD2 covers 8 bases. This CDR3 region has 17 residues. CDR1 SGHDT and CDR2 YYEEEE come from the germline V gene. The CDR3 protein is CTSSSQMRGAGYNEQFF. CDR3 coding DNA: TGTACCAGCAGCTCGCAAATGCGGGGGGCCGGCTACAATGAGCAGTTCTTC.

The rearrangement uses TRBV28 and TRBJ2-1; 12 nucleotides agree with TRBD2. Per germline, CDR1 MDHEN and CDR2 SYDVKM. Unmatched junction bases numbered 7, after V lost 6 bases and J lost 7 bases. The length of the CDR3 is 15 residues. The CDR3 DNA reads as TGTGCCAGCAGCCGGGGACTAGCGGGCATAAATGAGCAGTTCTTC. Amino acids: CASSRGLAGINEQFF.

This clonotype was observed once. This rearrangement joins TRBV6-5 to TRBJ1-3; D is perhaps TRBD1 (5 bases). In germline, CDR1 is MNHEY, CDR2 SVGAGI. The V gene lost 7 bases and the J gene lost 8 bases, with 24 bases spanning the gap. This CDR3 spans 16 amino acids. This CDR3 reads CASTPLVRVSGYTIYF. CDR3 bases: TGTGCCAGCACCCCCCTCGTCAGGGTGTCAGGATACACCATATATTTT.

V is TRBV28 and J is TRBJ1-5; D is uncertain. Per germline, CDR1 MDHEN and CDR2 SYDVKM. The CDR3 runs to 13 residues. With 8 bases removed from V and 5 bases from J, the gap between germline ends came to 13 bases. The CDR3 reads CASGDISYQPQHF. In DNA, the CDR3 is TGTGCCAGCGGTGACATATCCTATCAGCCCCAGCATTTT.

To note about this clonotype: One end of the junction is discordant with germline, which a read error may explain. The V call is TRBV11-3, the J call TRBJ2-7, with D unclear. CDR1 SGHNT and CDR2 YENEEA come from the germline V gene. The CDR3 is 14 residues long. The CDR3 spells CVSSPSSQSYEQYF. The CDR3 coding sequence is TGTGTCAGCAGCCCCAGTTCGCAGTCCTACGAGCAGTACTTC.

Concerning this clonotype itself: The junction shows a germline mismatch at one end, possibly a read error. This chain connects TRBV12-3 or TRBV12-4 to TRBJ1-2; TRBD1 aligns across 7 bases. The CDR3 covers 15 residues. CDR3 loop: CAISPRGRGSYGYTF. The CDR3, as DNA: TGTGCCATCAGTCCCCGTGGCAGGGGGTCATATGGCTACACCTTC.

The chain has TRBV11-2 and TRBJ2-7, with 7 bases fitting TRBD1. V shed 1 base, J shed 4 bases, and the junction held 7 bases outside the gene matches. The CDR3 sequence is 15 residues long. The germline CDR1 and CDR2 sequences are SGHAT and FQNNGV. This chain's CDR3 is CASSLAQGQPYEQYF. The CDR3 region has the DNA TGTGCCAGCAGCTTAGCCCAGGGACAGCCTTACGAGCAGTACTTC. The full variable domain, its missing parts supplied by reference TRBV11-2 and TRBJ2-7, is EAGVAQSPRYKIIEKRQSVAFWCNPISGHATLYWYQQILGQGPKLLIQFQNNGVVDDSQLPKDRFSAERLKGVDSTLKIQPAKLEDSAVYLCASSLAQGQPYEQYFGPGTRLTVT.

Details on this clonotype: A single base separates this from a much larger clone, so it may be a read error. The chain links TRBV29-1 to TRBJ1-1; TRBD1 matches 9 bases. Germline assignment: CDR1 SQVTM and CDR2 ANQGSEA. The CDR3 is 13 amino acids. The CDR3 DNA sequence: TGCAGCCCTTCAGACAGGGGGTCTACTGAAGGTTTCTTT. This encodes CSPSDRGSTEGFF.

About this clonotype: A read error may account for a junction end that differs from germline. The rearrangement joins TRBV10-2 to TRBJ2-3; D possibly corresponds to TRBD1 (6 bases). The CDR3 sequence is 16 residues long. In germline, CDR1 is WSHSY, CDR2 SAAADI. The CDR3 sequence is CDSRPTGSLWADTQYF. CDR3 bases: TGCGACAGCAGACCCACAGGGTCATTGTGGGCAGATACGCAGTATTTT.

On this clonotype itself: One end of the junction fails to match germline, which may point to a read error. The gene calls are TRBV11-1 and TRBJ2-2; D is tentatively TRBD1 or TRBD2 (5 bases each). This CDR3 contains 14 residues. Per the germline V gene, CDR1 is SGHAT and CDR2 is FQDESV (reference sequence). In DNA form, the CDR3 reads TGTGCCAGCAGCTGGGACGGGTACACCGAGGAGCTGGTTTTT. It yields the protein CASSWDGYTEELVF.

Notes on this clonotype: A read error is possible here, since a much larger clone lies one base away. The conserved phenylalanine or tryptophan is not found at the CDR3 terminus, so this likely reflects a read error. The chain recombines TRBV25-1 with TRBJ2-5; D not certain. Germline CDR1 MGHDK, CDR2 SYGVNS. The CDR3 has 12 amino acids. V lost 4 bases, J lost 2 bases, and 5 bases lay in between. CDR3 sequence reads: CASSAHQETQYL. The CDR3 DNA follows: TGTGCCAGCAGTGCACATCAAGAGACCCAGTACCTC.

The chain recombines TRBV28 with TRBJ1-2; no reliable D call. V shed 1 base and J shed 4 bases, with 10 bases lying between them. The germline CDR1 and CDR2 sequences are MDHEN and SYDVKM. The CDR3 has 14 residues. CDR3 sequence: CASSLSWTPYGYTF. The CDR3 region has the DNA TGTGCCAGCAGTTTATCGTGGACTCCCTATGGCTACACCTTC.

The gene calls are TRBV6-6 and TRBJ2-3, with a weak D call TRBD2 (5 bases). The germline CDR1 and CDR2 sequences are MNHNY and SVGAGI (reference sequence). The CDR3 runs 14 residues. The CDR3 sequence: CVGSRQLVTDTQYF. As DNA, the CDR3 is TGTGTCGGCAGCCGCCAACTAGTCACGGATACGCAGTATTTT.